This TCR beta chain came from a study of blood T cell repertoires in COVID-19. Across the whole study: PBMCs, B-cell-depleted T cells, or T cells provided the cDNA or gDNA that made up the material.

J lost 4 bases, V lost 5 bases, and 4 bases had no gene match. From germline, CDR1 is MNHEY and CDR2 SMNVEV (reference sequence). The CDR3 is 14 residues long. Sequencing used immunoSEQ multiplex PCR; TCRdb keeps in-frame clones, though not all of them. The sample holds about 240,000 clones, 85% seen once. This TCR was sampled from a middle-aged man with COVID-19, enrolled during active disease. The rearrangement uses TRBV27 and TRBJ1-2, with 10 bases that match TRBD1. Sequenced material: peripheral blood. The CDR3 sequence: CASSRTGGAYGYTF. In DNA, the CDR3 is TGTGCCAGCAGTCGGACAGGGGGGGCCTATGGCTACACCTTC.